This TCR beta chain was captured in a study of blood T cell repertoires in COVID-19. Overall study context: The origin of the acute and convalescent COVID-19 samples was the United States, Italy and Spain. T cells, B-cell-depleted T cells, or PBMCs provided the cDNA or gDNA that served as material.

Per the germline V gene, CDR1 is SEHNR and CDR2 is FQNEAQ (reference sequence). This CDR3 has 16 residues. J gave up 3 bases and V 2 bases, and 6 bases lay outside the gene matches. In the original processing: Reference gene primers were amplified, and this amplification served to estimate nucleated cell counts. Sequenced by immunoSEQ multiplex PCR; TCRdb stores in-frame clones only, minus some. Clonal size and the V and J genes are those of that table, whereas D and trimming came from the DNA. The sample holds 45,000 or so clones, more than 65% seen once. The receptor was derived from a human donor in a cohort sampled during active COVID-19. The genes are TRBV7-9 and TRBJ2-1; 8 positions agree with TRBD2. The sequencing sample was made of peripheral blood. In DNA form, the CDR3 reads TGTGCCAGCAGCTTACAGCAGCGGGAGCTCTACAATGAGCAGTTCTTC. It specifies CASSLQQRELYNEQFF.